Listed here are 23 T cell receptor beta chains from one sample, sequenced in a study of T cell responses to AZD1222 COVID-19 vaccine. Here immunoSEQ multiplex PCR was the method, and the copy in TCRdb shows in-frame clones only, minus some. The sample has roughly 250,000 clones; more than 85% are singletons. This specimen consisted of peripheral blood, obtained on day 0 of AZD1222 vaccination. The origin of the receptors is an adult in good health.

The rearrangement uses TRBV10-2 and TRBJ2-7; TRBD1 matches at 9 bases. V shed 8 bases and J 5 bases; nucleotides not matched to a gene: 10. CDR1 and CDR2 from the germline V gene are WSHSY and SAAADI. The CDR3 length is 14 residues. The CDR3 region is CASLRRTGEDEQYF. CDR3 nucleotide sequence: TGCGCCAGCTTAAGGAGGACAGGGGAGGACGAGCAGTACTTC.

The DNA of the CDR3 is TGTGCCAGTTGGGACAGCGGCAGAGGGGGGACCCAGTACTTC. Translated, it gives CASWDSGRGGTQYF. V and J are TRBV3-1 (or the pseudogene TRBV3-2) and TRBJ2-5; TRBD1 matches at 7 bases. The CDR3 totals 14 residues. Unmatched junction bases numbered 14, after V lost 9 bases and J lost 7 bases. CDR1 and CDR2 from the germline V gene are LGHDT and YNNKEL (reference sequence).

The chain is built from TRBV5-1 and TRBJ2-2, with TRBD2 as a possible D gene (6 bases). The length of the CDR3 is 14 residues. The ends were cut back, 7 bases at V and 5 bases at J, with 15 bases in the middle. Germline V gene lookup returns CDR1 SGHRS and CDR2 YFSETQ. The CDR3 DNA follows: TGCGCCAGCCGCCCGGGGGTGGAGACCGGGGAGCTGTTTTTT. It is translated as CASRPGVETGELFF.

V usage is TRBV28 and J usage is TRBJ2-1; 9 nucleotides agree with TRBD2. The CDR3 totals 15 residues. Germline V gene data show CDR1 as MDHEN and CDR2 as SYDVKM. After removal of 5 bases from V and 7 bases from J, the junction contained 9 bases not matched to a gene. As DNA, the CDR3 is TGTGCCAGCAGTATCCTTAGCGGGAGAGGAAATGAGCAGTTCTTC. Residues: CASSILSGRGNEQFF.

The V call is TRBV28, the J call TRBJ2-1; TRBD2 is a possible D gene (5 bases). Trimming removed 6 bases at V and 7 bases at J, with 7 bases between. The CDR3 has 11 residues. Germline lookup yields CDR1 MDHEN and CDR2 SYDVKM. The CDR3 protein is CASRRGNEQFF. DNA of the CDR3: TGTGCCAGCAGGCGAGGGAATGAGCAGTTCTTC.

In DNA, the CDR3 is TGTGCCAGCAGTTTATTAAGGGCTAGCGGCTCCTACGAGCAGTACTTC. Translation gives CASSLLRASGSYEQYF. The chain recombines TRBV28 with TRBJ2-7; 7 positions agree with TRBD2. Unmatched junction bases numbered 6, after V lost 1 base and J lost 0 bases. The germline V gene encodes CDR1 MDHEN and CDR2 SYDVKM. This CDR3 spans 16 amino acids.

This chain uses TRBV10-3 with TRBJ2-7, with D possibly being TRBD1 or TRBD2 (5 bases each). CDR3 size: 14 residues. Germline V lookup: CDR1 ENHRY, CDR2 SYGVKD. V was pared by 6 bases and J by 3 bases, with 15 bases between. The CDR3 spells CAIRGDALIYEQYF. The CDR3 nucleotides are TGTGCCATCAGGGGGGACGCTTTAATCTACGAGCAGTACTTC.

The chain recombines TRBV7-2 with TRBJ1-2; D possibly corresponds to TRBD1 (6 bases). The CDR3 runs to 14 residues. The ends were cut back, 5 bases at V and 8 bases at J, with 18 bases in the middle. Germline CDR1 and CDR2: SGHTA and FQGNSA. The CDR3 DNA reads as TGTGCCAGCAGCCCGGCGTACAGGGAGGGAGGCTACACCTTC. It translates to CASSPAYREGGYTF.

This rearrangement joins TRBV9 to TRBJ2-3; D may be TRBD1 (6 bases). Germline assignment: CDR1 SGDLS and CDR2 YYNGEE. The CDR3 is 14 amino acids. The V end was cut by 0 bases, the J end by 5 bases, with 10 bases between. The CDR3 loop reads CASSVGPDRDTQYF. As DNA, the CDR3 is TGTGCCAGCAGCGTAGGTCCGGACAGAGATACGCAGTATTTT.

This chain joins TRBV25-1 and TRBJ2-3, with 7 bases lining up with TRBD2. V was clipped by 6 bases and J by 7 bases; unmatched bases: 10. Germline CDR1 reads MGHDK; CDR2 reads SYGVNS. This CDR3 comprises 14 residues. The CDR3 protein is CASSRGGLTNTQYF. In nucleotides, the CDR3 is TGTGCCAGCAGCCGGGGAGGGTTAACCAATACGCAGTATTTT.

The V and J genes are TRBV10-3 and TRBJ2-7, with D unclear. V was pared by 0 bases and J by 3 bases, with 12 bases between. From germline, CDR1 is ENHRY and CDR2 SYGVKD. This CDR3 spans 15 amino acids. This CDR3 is CAISESAASGYEQYF. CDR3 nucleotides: TGTGCCATCAGTGAGTCAGCTGCCTCGGGCTACGAGCAGTACTTC.

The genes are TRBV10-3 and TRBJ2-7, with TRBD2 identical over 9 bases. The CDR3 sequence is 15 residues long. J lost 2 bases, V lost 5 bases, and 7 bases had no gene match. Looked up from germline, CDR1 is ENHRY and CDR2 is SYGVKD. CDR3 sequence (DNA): TGTGCCATCAGTTCCCGGCGGGAGGGCCCCTACGAGCAGTACTTC. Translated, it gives CAISSRREGPYEQYF.

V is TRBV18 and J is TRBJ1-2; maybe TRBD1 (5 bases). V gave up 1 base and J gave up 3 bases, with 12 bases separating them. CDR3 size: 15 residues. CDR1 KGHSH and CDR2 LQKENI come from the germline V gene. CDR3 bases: TGTGCCAGCTCACCACGACCCCAGGGTGACTATGGCTACACCTTC. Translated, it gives CASSPRPQGDYGYTF.

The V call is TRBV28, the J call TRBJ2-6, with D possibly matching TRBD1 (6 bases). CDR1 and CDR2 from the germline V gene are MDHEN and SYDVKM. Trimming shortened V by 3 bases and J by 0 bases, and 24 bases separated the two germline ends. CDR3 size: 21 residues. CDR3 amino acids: CASSFPSDGQIDLSGANVLTF. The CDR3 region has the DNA TGTGCCAGCAGTTTCCCCTCTGACGGACAGATAGACCTCTCTGGGGCCAACGTCCTGACTTTC.

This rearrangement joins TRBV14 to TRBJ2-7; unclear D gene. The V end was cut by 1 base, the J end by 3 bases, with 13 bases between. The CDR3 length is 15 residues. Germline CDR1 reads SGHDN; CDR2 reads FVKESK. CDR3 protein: CASSQGKVIFYEQYF. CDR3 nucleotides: TGTGCCAGCAGCCAAGGGAAGGTCATCTTCTACGAGCAGTACTTC.

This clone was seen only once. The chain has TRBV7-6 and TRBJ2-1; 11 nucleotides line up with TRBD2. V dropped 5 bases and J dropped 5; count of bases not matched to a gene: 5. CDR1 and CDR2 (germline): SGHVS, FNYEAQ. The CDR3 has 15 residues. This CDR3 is CASSPTSGKNNEQFF. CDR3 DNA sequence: TGTGCCAGCAGCCCGACTAGCGGGAAGAACAATGAGCAGTTCTTC.

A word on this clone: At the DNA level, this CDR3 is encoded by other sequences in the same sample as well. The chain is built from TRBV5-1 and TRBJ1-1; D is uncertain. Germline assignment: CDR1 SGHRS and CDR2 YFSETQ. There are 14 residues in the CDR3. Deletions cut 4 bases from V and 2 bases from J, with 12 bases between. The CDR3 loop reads CASSSLDGNTEAFF. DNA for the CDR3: TGCGCCAGCAGCAGCCTCGACGGAAACACTGAAGCTTTCTTT. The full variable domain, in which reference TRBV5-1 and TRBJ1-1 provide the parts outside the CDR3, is KAGVTQTPRYLIKTRGQQVTLSCSPISGHRSVSWYQQTPGQGLQFLFEYFSETQRNKGNFPGRFSGRQFSNSRSEMNVSTLELGDSALYLCASSSLDGNTEAFFGQGTRLTVV.

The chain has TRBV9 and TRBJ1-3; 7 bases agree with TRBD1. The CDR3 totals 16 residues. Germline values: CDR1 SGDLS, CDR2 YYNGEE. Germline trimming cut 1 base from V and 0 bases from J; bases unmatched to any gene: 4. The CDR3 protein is CASSVSGGSSGNTIYF. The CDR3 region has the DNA TGTGCCAGCAGCGTATCAGGGGGGTCCTCTGGAAACACCATATATTTT.

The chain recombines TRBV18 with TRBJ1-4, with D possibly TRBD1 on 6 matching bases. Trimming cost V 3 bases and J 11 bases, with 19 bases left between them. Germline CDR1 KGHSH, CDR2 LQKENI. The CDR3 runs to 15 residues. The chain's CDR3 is CASSPPGGRGDKLFF. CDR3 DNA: TGTGCCAGCTCACCGCCGGGGGGCCGAGGCGATAAACTGTTTTTT.

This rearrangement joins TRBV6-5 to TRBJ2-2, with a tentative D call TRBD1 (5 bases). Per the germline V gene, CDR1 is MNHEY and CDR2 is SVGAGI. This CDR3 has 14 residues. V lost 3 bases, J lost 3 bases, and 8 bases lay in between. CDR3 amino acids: CASSYRGYTGELFF. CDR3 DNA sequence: TGTGCCAGCAGTTATAGGGGCTACACCGGGGAGCTGTTTTTT.

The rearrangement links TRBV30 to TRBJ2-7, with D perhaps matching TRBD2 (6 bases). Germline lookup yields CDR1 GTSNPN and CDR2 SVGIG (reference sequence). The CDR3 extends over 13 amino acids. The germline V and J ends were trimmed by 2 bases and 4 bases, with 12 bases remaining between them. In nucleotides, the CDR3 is TGTGCCTGGAGTTCCTTGGGGAGGTACGAGCAGTACTTC. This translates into CAWSSLGRYEQYF.

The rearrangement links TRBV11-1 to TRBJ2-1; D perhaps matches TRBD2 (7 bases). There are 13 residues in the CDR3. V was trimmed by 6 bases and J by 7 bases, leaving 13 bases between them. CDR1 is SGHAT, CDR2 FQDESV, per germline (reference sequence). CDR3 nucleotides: TGTGCCAGCAGTCGGGGGGCGGGTAATGAGCAGTTCTTC. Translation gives CASSRGAGNEQFF.

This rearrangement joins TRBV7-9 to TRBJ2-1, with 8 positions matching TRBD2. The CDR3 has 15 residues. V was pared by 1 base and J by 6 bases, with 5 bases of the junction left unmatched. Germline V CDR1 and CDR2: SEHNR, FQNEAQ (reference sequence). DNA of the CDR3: TGTGCCAGCAGCTTAGTGGGACTAGTCGCCAATGAGCAGTTCTTC. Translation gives CASSLVGLVANEQFF.